This T cell receptor (beta chain) emerged from a study of T cell responses to AZD1222 COVID-19 vaccine (dated by TCRdb to the early 2020s). Turning to the overall study: AZD1222 recipients whose second dose came at about 4 weeks and those whose second dose came at about 12 weeks were combined into one group, since spike-specific TCR depth and breadth did not differ between the two schedules. A total of more than 230 trial participants underwent TCR sequencing, of whom about 200 had received two doses of AZD1222 and some 26 had received two doses of the MenACWY control vaccine. Trial participants were enrolled by age into subgroups of 18-55, 56-69 and 70-plus years, and 148, 28 and 57 TCR-sequenced participants, respectively, were included in these subgroups. Paper-wide results and their limitations: Participants were mostly white British and included more females than males, and it was suggested by the authors that clonal diversity may have been underestimated. No day 14 peak-response samples were available, so repertoires were characterized only after the peak T cell response. After two AZD1222 doses, spike-specific TCR breadth and depth were significantly higher than at day 0 and than in MenACWY recipients. The 56-69-year group was small, and its depth increase did not reach significance, likely because of low power. Vaccine-associated CD4 TCRs spanned the whole spike protein, with dominant responses in regions 160-218 and 743-854. Conclusions about previously exposed vaccinees are limited because only a handful of AZD1222 recipients were SARS-CoV-2 seropositive at baseline. Nearly half of unique spike-specific TCRs reportedly recognized epitopes outside regions mutated in the B.1.351 and B.1.1.7 variants.

The CDR3 regions of human TCRbeta chains were subjected to immunosequencing. As for the authors' bioinformatics: Repertoire TCRs were checked for matches against a reference library of SARS-CoV-2-specific TCRs that had been generated using the MIRA antigen-specificity platform. Breadth was defined as the fraction of unique TCRs that were SARS-CoV-2-associated. Depth was defined as the fraction of total T cells that were SARS-CoV-2-associated. Using the MIRA data, each spike-specific TCR was assigned both to the spike region to which the TCR was reactive and to a CD4 or CD8 class. Log10-transformed breadth and depth values were compared by one-way ANOVA with Sidak's multiple comparisons tests. This is the immuneACCESS table as TCRdb keeps it, with only in-frame sequences that have V and J called. A part of the clones is gone; compared with another copy, unresolved V genes explain less than half, and the rest is unexplained. The V and J calls and clone size were taken over from that table, and D and trimming were inferred from the DNA. The sample table records about 140,000 clones; 70% to 90% of these occur just once. The top ten clonotypes cover 3% to 4.5% of the sample.

Concerning this clone: It has no known antigen specificity. The sample holds no much larger clone one base away, and base qualities are not on file.

The germline V gene encodes CDR1 SGHNT and CDR2 YYREEE (reference sequence). The CDR3 contains 14 residues, cysteine and phenylalanine counted. Of all the DNA, just the CDR3 is kept, 42 bases in frame from base 1. V loses 0 bases of germline sequence and J loses 2 bases, and the interval between the two ends is 6 bases. This specimen's time point label, interpreted: baseline before first vaccination. Vaccinee samples were obtained from the UK trials COV001 and COV002, which included a single-blind randomized controlled phase 2/3 trial of AZD1222 (ChAdOx1 nCoV-19) in healthy adults. For TCRbeta chain sequencing, PBMC samples were collected from trial participants at day 0 and at day 28 after the second dose.

The chain joins TRBV5-4 to TRBJ1-5; no confident D gene assignment can be made. This receptor was taken from an adult in good health. Sequencing used peripheral blood, obtained on day 0 of AZD1222 vaccination. The base sequence is TGTGCCAGCAGCTTGGGGGGTGGCAATCAGCCCCAGCATTTT. Translation gives CASSLGGGNQPQHF.